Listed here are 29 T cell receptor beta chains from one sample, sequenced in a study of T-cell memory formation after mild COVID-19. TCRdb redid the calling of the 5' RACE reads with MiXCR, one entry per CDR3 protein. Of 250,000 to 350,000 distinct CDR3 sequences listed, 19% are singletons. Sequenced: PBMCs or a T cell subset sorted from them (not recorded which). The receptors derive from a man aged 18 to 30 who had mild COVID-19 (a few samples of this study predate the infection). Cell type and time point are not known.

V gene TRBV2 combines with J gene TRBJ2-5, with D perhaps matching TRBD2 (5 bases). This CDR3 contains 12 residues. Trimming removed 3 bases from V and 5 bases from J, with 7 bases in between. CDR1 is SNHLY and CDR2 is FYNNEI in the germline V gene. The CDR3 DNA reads TGTGCCAGCAGTGAGGGAGCGGAGACCCAGTACTTC. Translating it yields CASSEGAETQYF.

The CDR3 spells CASSSGTGGTPLHF. The DNA of the CDR3 is TGTGCCAGCTCATCCGGGACAGGGGGCACACCCCTCCACTTT. The chain has TRBV18 and TRBJ1-6; 12 bases match TRBD1. CDR1 is KGHSH, CDR2 LQKENI, per germline. The CDR3 length is 14 residues. V shed 5 bases, J shed 11 bases, and the junction held 4 bases outside the gene matches.

The CDR3 region is CASSDTGPGTEAFF. CDR3 DNA sequence: TGTGCCAGCAGCGATACAGGGCCAGGGACTGAAGCTTTCTTT. This chain uses TRBV6-1 with TRBJ1-1, with a weak D call TRBD1 (6 bases). The ends were cut back, 6 bases at V and 5 bases at J, with 16 bases in the middle. The V gene's germline CDR1 is MNHNS and CDR2 SASEGT. This CDR3 region has 14 residues.

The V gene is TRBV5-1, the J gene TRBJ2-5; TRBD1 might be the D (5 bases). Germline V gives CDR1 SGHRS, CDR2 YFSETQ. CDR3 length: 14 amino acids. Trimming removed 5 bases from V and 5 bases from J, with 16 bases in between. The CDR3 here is CASRGAANKETQYF. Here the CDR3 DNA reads TGCGCCAGCAGAGGGGCCGCTAATAAGGAGACCCAGTACTTC.

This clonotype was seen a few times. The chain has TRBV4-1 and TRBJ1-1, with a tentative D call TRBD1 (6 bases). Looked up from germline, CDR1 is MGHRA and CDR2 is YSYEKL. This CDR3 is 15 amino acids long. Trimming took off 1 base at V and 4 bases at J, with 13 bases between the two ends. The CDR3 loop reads CASSQGRNRVTEAFF. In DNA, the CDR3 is TGCGCCAGCAGCCAAGGAAGAAACAGGGTCACTGAAGCTTTCTTT.

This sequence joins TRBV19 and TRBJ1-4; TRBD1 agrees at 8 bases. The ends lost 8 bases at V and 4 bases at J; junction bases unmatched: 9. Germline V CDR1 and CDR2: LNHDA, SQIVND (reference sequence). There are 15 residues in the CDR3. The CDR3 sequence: CASSGQGILNEKLFF. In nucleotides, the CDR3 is TGTGCCAGTTCTGGACAGGGAATTCTTAATGAAAAACTGTTTTTT.

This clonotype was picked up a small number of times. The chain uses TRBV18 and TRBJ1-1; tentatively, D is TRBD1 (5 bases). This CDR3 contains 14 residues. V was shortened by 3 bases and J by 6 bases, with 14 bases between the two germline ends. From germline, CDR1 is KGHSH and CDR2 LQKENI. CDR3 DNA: TGTGCCAGCTCACCTCTCGGGGACTCAGCTGAAGCTTTCTTT. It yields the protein CASSPLGDSAEAFF.

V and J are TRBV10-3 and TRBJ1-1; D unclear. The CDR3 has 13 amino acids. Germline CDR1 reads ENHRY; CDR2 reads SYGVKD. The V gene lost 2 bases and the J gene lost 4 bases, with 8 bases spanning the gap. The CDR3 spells CAISERPGTEAFF. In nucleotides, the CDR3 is TGTGCCATCAGTGAGAGGCCCGGCACTGAAGCTTTCTTT.

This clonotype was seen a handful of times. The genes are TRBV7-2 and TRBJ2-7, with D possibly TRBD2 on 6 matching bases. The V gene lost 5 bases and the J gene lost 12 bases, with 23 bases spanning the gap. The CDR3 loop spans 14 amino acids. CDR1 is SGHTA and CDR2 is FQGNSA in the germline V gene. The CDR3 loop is CASSRGGSGPWLYF. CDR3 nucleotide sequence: TGTGCCAGCAGCCGGGGAGGTAGCGGCCCGTGGCTGTACTTC.

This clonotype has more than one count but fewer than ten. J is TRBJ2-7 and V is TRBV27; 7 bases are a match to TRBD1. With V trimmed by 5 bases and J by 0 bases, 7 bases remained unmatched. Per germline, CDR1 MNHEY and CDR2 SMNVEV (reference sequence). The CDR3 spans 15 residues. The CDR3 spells CASSTTGWISYEQYF. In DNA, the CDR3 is TGTGCCAGCAGTACGACAGGGTGGATCTCCTACGAGCAGTACTTC.

CDR3 nucleotides: TGCGCCAGCAGCTCCTCCCCTAGCCGACACACAGATACGCAGTATTTT. It codes for CASSSSPSRHTDTQYF. The chain joins TRBV5-1 to TRBJ2-3, with a weak D call TRBD2 (5 bases). Germline V gene data show CDR1 as SGHRS and CDR2 as YFSETQ. The CDR3 is 16 residues long. Trimming stripped 3 bases from V and 2 bases from J, with 16 bases between. Drawing the rest from reference TRBV5-1 and TRBJ2-3, the complete variable domain is KAGVTQTPRYLIKTRGQQVTLSCSPISGHRSVSWYQQTPGQGLQFLFEYFSETQRNKGNFPGRFSGRQFSNSRSEMNVSTLELGDSALYLCASSSSPSRHTDTQYFGPGTRLTVL.

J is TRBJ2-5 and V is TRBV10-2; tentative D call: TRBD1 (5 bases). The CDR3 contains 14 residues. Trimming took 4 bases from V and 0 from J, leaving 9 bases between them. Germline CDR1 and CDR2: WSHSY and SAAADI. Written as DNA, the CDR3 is TGCGCCAGCAGTGCCCCAGGGTACCAAGAGACCCAGTACTTC. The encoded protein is CASSAPGYQETQYF.

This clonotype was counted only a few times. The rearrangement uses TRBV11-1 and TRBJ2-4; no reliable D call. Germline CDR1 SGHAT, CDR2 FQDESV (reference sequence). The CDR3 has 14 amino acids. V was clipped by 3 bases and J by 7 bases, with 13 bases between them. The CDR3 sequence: CASSFRFEKNIQYF. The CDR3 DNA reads TGTGCCAGCAGCTTTCGGTTTGAGAAGAACATTCAGTACTTC. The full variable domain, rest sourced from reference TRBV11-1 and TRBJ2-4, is EAEVAQSPRYKITEKSQAVAFWCDPISGHATLYWYRQILGQGPELLVQFQDESVVDDSQLPKDRFSAERLKGVDSTLKIQPAELGDSAMYLCASSFRFEKNIQYFGAGTRLSVL.

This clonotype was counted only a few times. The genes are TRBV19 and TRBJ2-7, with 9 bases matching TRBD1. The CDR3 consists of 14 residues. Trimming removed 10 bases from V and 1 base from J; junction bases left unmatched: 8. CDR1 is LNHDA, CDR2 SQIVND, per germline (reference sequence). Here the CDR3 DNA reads TGTGCCACGGTGGGGGACAGGGCATCCTACGAGCAGTACTTC. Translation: CATVGDRASYEQYF.

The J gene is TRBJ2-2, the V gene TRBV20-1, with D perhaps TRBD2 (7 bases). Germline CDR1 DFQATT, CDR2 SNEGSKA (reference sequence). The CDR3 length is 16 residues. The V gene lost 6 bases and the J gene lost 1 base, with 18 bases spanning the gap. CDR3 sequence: CSAPRGGARNTGELFF. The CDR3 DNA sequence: TGCAGTGCCCCGAGGGGGGGGGCTCGGAACACCGGGGAGCTGTTTTTT.

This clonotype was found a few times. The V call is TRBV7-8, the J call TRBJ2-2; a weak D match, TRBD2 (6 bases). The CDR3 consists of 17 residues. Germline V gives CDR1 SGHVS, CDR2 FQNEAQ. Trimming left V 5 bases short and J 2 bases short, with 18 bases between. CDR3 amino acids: CASSPGGAGHNTGELFF. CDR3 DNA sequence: TGTGCCAGCAGCCCCGGAGGGGCGGGGCATAACACCGGGGAGCTGTTTTTT.

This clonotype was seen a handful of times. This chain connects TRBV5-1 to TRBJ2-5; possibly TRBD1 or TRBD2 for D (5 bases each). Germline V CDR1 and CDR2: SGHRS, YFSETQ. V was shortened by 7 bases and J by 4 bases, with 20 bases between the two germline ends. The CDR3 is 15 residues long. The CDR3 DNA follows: TGCGCCAGCTCTCGAAGGGGTCTAGGAGGAGAGACCCAGTACTTC. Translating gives CASSRRGLGGETQYF. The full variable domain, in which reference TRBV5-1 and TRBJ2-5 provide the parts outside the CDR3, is KAGVTQTPRYLIKTRGQQVTLSCSPISGHRSVSWYQQTPGQGLQFLFEYFSETQRNKGNFPGRFSGRQFSNSRSEMNVSTLELGDSALYLCASSRRGLGGETQYFGPGTRLLVL.

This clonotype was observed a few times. CDR3 protein: CASSAGETTEQYF. CDR3 nucleotide sequence: TGTGCCAGCTCTGCTGGGGAGACGACCGAGCAGTACTTC. This chain joins TRBV2 and TRBJ2-7, with D perhaps TRBD2 (5 bases). Trimming cost V 8 bases and J 6 bases, with 17 bases left between them. The germline CDR1 and CDR2 sequences are SNHLY and FYNNEI. The CDR3 runs to 13 residues.

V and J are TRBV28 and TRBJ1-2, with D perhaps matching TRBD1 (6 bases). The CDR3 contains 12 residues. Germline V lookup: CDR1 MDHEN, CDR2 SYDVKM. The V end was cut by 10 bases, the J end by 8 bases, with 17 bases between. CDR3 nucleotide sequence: TGTGCCATCCCAGGGGCTACCAAGGGCTACACCTTC. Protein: CAIPGATKGYTF.

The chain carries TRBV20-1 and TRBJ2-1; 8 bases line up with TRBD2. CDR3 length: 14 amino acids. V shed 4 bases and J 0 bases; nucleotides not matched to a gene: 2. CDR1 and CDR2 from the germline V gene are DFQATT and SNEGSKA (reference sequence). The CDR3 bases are TGCAGTGCTAATCGGGGGGGCTCCTACAATGAGCAGTTCTTC. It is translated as CSANRGGSYNEQFF.

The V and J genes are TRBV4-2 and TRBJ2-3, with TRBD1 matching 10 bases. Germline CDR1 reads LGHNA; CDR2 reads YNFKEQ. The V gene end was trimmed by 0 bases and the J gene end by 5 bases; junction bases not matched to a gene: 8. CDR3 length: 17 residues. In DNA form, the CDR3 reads TGTGCCAGCAGCCAAGATCGGTTCCGGGACAGGGGAGATACGCAGTATTTT. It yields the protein CASSQDRFRDRGDTQYF.

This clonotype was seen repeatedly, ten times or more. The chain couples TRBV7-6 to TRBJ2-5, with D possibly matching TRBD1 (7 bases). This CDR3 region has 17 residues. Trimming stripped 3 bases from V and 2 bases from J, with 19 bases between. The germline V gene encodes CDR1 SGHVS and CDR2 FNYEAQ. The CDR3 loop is CASSFSARDSQQETQYF. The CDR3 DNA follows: TGTGCCAGCAGCTTTAGCGCGCGGGACAGCCAACAAGAGACCCAGTACTTC.

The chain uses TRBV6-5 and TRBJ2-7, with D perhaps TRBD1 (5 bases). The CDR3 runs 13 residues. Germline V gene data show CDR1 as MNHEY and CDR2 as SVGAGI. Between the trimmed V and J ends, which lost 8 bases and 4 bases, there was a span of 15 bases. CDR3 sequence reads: CASSTDLSYEQYF. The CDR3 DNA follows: TGTGCCAGCTCGACAGATCTATCGTACGAGCAGTACTTC.

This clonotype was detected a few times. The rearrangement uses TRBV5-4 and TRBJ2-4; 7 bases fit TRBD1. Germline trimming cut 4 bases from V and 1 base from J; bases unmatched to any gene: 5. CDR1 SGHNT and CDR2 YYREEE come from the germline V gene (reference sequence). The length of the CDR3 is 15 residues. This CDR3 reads CASSLQGTAKNIQYF. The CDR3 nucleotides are TGTGCCAGCAGCCTACAGGGGACCGCCAAAAACATTCAGTACTTC.

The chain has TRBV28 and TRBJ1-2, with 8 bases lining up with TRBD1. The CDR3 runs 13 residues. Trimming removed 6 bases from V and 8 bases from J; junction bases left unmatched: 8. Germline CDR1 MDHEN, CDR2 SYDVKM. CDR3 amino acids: CASRPGTGRGYTF. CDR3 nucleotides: TGTGCCAGCAGACCCGGGACAGGCCGGGGCTACACCTTC.

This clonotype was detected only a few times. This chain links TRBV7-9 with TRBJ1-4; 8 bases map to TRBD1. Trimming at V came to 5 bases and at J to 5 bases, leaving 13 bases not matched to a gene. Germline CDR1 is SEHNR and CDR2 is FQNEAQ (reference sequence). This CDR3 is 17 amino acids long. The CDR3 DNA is TGTGCCAGCAGCCCAGGGCAGGGGGCGAAGGGGAATGAAAAACTGTTTTTT. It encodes CASSPGQGAKGNEKLFF.

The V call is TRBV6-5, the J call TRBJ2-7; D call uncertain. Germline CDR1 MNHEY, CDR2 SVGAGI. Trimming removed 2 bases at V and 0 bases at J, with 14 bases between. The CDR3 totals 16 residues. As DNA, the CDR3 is TGTGCCAGCAGTTACGGCCACCTTATTTCCTCCTACGAGCAGTACTTC. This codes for CASSYGHLISSYEQYF.

CDR3 residues: CASSFRRVRNTEAFF. The CDR3 DNA follows: TGTGCCAGCAGTTTTCGGAGGGTAAGAAACACTGAAGCTTTCTTT. The chain combines TRBV12-3 or TRBV12-4 with TRBJ1-1; D remains ambiguous. With 3 bases removed from V and 2 bases from J, the gap between germline ends came to 13 bases. The CDR3 covers 15 residues.

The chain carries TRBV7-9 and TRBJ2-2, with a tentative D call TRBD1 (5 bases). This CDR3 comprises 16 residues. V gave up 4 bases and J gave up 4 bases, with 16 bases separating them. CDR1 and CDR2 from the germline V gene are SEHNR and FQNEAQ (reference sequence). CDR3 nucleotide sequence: TGTGCCAGCAGCTCTGGAGACACAGGACGCACCGGGGAGCTGTTTTTT. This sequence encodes CASSSGDTGRTGELFF.